Included here is one T cell receptor (beta chain) sequence, with context. This sample is drawn from a study of blood T cell repertoires in COVID-19. Using immunoSEQ multiplex PCR, the repertoire was profiled, and TCRdb retains in-frame clones only, with some absent. The sample consists of approximately 180,000 clones, 84% of them appearing once. The germline V and J ends were trimmed by 9 bases and 2 bases, with 13 bases remaining between them. This CDR3 spans 14 amino acids. The germline gives CDR1 LNHDA, CDR2 SQIVND (reference sequence). The sequence was collected from a man between 50 and 59 years old who had recovered from COVID-19. Material for sequencing was PBMCs or T cells enriched from blood (not recorded which). The chain combines TRBV19 with TRBJ2-2; tentative D call: TRBD1 (6 bases). The CDR3 loop reads CASYGTHNTGELFF. In DNA form, the CDR3 reads TGTGCCAGCTACGGGACACATAACACCGGGGAGCTGTTTTTT. The full variable domain, in which reference TRBV19 and TRBJ2-2 provide the parts outside the CDR3, is DGGITQSPKYLFRKEGQNVTLSCEQNLNHDAMYWYRQDPGQGLRLIYYSQIVNDFQKGDIAEGYSVSREKKESFPLTVTSAQKNPTAFYLCASYGTHNTGELFFGEGSRLTVL.